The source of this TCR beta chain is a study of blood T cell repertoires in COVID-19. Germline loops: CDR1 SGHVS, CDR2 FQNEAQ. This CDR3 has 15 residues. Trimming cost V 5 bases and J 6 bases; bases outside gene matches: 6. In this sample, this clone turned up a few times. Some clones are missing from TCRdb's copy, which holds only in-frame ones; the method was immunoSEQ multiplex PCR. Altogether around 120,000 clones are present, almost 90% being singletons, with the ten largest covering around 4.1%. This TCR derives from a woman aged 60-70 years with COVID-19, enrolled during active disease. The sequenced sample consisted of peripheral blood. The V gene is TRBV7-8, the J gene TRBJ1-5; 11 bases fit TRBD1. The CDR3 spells CASSPAGQGVQPQHF. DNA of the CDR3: TGTGCCAGCAGCCCAGCGGGACAGGGGGTTCAGCCCCAGCATTTT.